A single T cell receptor (beta chain) is shown here with its context. This specimen belongs to a study of blood T cell repertoires in COVID-19. Overall study context: Nucleic acid was either cDNA or gDNA, and it came from T cells, B-cell-depleted T cells, or PBMCs.

There are 14 residues in the CDR3. Per the germline V gene, CDR1 is SNHLY and CDR2 is FYNNEI. The ends were cut back, 5 bases at V and 4 bases at J, with 14 bases in the middle. Source study methods: From reference gene primer amplification, estimates of nucleated cell counts were derived. Profiled with immunoSEQ multiplex PCR; TCRdb holds only in-frame clones, not every one. V, J and clone size derive from that table, while D and trimming were established from the DNA sequence. The repertoire holds 150,000 to 200,000 clones, approximately 83% seen once, with about 2.7% in the top ten. V and J are TRBV2 and TRBJ1-2; weak D call: TRBD1 (5 bases). This sequence was found in a human donor with acute or convalescent COVID-19. The donor label of this sample is uncertain. The specimen was peripheral blood. CDR3 nucleotides: TGTGCCAGCAGTCCCAAGGGGTCTGGCTATGGCTACACCTTC. Its translation is CASSPKGSGYGYTF.